This TCR beta chain was retrieved from a study of CD8+ T cells in alopecia areata. Overall study context: Treatment ran 6 to 18 months, with 6 months of follow-up afterward.

RNA was isolated and reverse transcribed to cDNA, the sequencing template. The data were produced by immunoSEQ multiplex PCR, yet TCRdb's version contains in-frame clones alone and is incomplete. Of about 97,000 clones in the sample, around 45% were seen once. After removal of 3 bases from V and 2 bases from J, the junction contained 3 bases not matched to a gene. Per germline, CDR1 MGHRA and CDR2 YSYEKL. CDR3 size: 15 residues. Sequenced material: CD4+ T cells sorted from blood. The receptor comes from a human donor with alopecia areata. J is TRBJ2-3 and V is TRBV4-1; 9 positions match TRBD1. CDR3: CASSQGTGTTDTQYF. CDR3 coding DNA: TGCGCCAGCAGCCAGGGGACAGGGACCACAGATACGCAGTATTTT.